This passage covers 7 T cell receptor beta chains from one sample sequenced in a study of PD-1 blockade in classical Hodgkin lymphoma. Exposure to brentuximab vedotin varied, and each patient had relapsed following autologous stem cell transplantation. Assay used: immunoSEQ multiplex PCR; TCRdb lists only in-frame clones, some missing. The profile shows almost 100,000 clones, over 85% of them singletons. This specimen consisted of peripheral blood mononuclear cells (PBMCs), obtained at baseline. These receptors all stem from a human donor with classical Hodgkin lymphoma.

The V and J genes are TRBV7-7 and TRBJ2-7; 9 bases fit TRBD2. Germline assignment: CDR1 SSHAT and CDR2 FNYEAQ (reference sequence). The CDR3 is made up of 17 amino acids. With 5 bases clipped from V and 7 bases from J, the junction kept 18 bases outside the gene matches. CDR3 coding DNA: TGTGCCAGCAGCCCTGGCGCGGGCCCTAGCGGGGTTAGGGAGCAGTACTTC. Its translation: CASSPGAGPSGVREQYF.

The V and J genes are TRBV6-5 and TRBJ1-1; 10 bases match TRBD1. Germline-derived CDR1 and CDR2 are MNHEY and SVGAGI. The CDR3 has 12 amino acids. Trimming at V came to 5 bases and at J to 11 bases, leaving 5 bases not matched to a gene. The CDR3 loop reads CASSRQGAGAFF. The CDR3 nucleotides are TGTGCCAGCAGTCGACAGGGGGCTGGGGCTTTCTTT.

The rearrangement joins TRBV19 to TRBJ2-7; D uncertain. The CDR3 has 14 residues. V lost 2 bases and J lost 3, with 11 bases in between. Germline V lookup: CDR1 LNHDA, CDR2 SQIVND (reference sequence). The CDR3 bases are TGTGCCAGTAGTATAACGCCGATGAGCTACGAGCAGTACTTC. Translated: CASSITPMSYEQYF.

This chain uses TRBV18 with TRBJ2-7; TRBD1 agrees at 10 bases. J was trimmed by 3 bases and V by 8 bases; bases with no gene match: 7. Per the germline V gene, CDR1 is KGHSH and CDR2 is LQKENI. CDR3 size: 14 residues. As DNA, the CDR3 is TGTGCCAGCACGAGGACAGGGGGTTTCTACGAGCAGTACTTC. It is translated as CASTRTGGFYEQYF. Full variable domain (missing parts from reference TRBV18 and TRBJ2-7): NAGVMQNPRHLVRRRGQEARLRCSPMKGHSHVYWYRQLPEEGLKFMVYLQKENIIDESGMPKERFSAEFPKEGPSILRIQQVVRGDSAAYFCASTRTGGFYEQYFGPGTRLTVT.

The chain links TRBV6-6 to TRBJ2-5; D might be TRBD2 (6 bases). There are 15 residues in the CDR3. The V end lost 6 bases, the J end lost 4 bases, and 18 bases lay between the germline ends. The germline CDR1 and CDR2 sequences are MNHNY and SVGAGI (reference sequence). The CDR3 DNA follows: TGTGCCAGCAGCGACGGACTACCGTCCGGAGAGACCCAGTACTTC. This sequence encodes CASSDGLPSGETQYF.

The chain couples TRBV9 to TRBJ2-1, with TRBD2 matching 8 bases. Germline loops: CDR1 SGDLS, CDR2 YYNGEE. V was clipped by 0 bases and J by 6 bases; unmatched bases: 5. The CDR3 totals 15 residues. CDR3 bases: TGTGCCAGCAGCGTAGTCGGGGGGGACGGCAATGAGCAGTTCTTC. It is translated as CASSVVGGDGNEQFF.

The chain links TRBV5-4 to TRBJ2-7; 10 bases agree with TRBD1. Per the germline V gene, CDR1 is SGHNT and CDR2 is YYREEE (reference sequence). The CDR3 runs to 17 residues. V was clipped by 0 bases and J by 4 bases; unmatched bases: 10. The CDR3, as DNA: TGTGCCAGCAGCTTGGGGGCGGCCGGGACAGGGGTATACGAGCAGTACTTC. This codes for CASSLGAAGTGVYEQYF.